One sample yielded the 11 T cell receptor beta chains listed below, sequenced in a study of shared T cell receptors in the human thymus. Profiling relied on immunoSEQ multiplex PCR, and the TCRdb table lists in-frame clones only, not all of them. There are approximately 760,000 clones in the sample; 70% to 90% occur only once, and more than 0.008% lies in the top ten. This sample was shared with a second study, whose subject was human thymus T cells.

Sequenced input: thymocytes. Source of these receptors: a girl under three years old with a congenital heart defect.

The V and J genes are TRBV6-5 and TRBJ2-1, with 7 bases fitting TRBD1. Germline trimming cut 6 bases from V and 3 bases from J; bases unmatched to any gene: 5. CDR1 is MNHEY, CDR2 SVGAGI, per germline. The CDR3 spans 14 residues. The CDR3, as DNA: TGTGCCAGCAGGCTGACAGGGTTCTACAATGAGCAGTTCTTC. Translated: CASRLTGFYNEQFF.

The V and J genes are TRBV27 and TRBJ2-5; TRBD2 agrees at 14 bases. The CDR3 runs to 18 residues. Germline CDR1 MNHEY, CDR2 SMNVEV (reference sequence). V lost 6 bases, J lost 3 bases, and 12 bases stayed unmatched. The CDR3 coding sequence is TGTGCCAGCAGCTCAGGTCACCCGGGACTAGCGGGGGAAGAGACCCAGTACTTC. Translated: CASSSGHPGLAGEETQYF.

The V and J genes are TRBV5-1 and TRBJ1-1; TRBD1 agrees at 9 bases. The CDR3 spans 16 residues. Germline values: CDR1 SGHRS, CDR2 YFSETQ. V lost 4 bases, J lost 0 bases, and 7 bases stayed unmatched. This CDR3 is CASSRRQGVVNTEAFF. CDR3 DNA: TGCGCCAGCAGCAGGAGACAGGGGGTGGTGAACACTGAAGCTTTCTTT.

The chain recombines TRBV21-1 with TRBJ1-4; the listed D gene, TRBD1, was not tested against the DNA. TRBV21-1 is an annotated pseudogene. This CDR3 has 14 amino acids. The chain's CDR3 is CASIYSPTNEKLFF. The CDR3 DNA sequence: TGTGCCAGCATATACAGCCCAACTAATGAAAAACTGTTTTTT.

This chain joins TRBV20-1 and TRBJ1-6; the D gene is possibly TRBD1 (5 bases). The CDR3 is made up of 10 amino acids. Trimming left V 5 bases short and J 15 bases short, with 11 bases between. Germline values: CDR1 DFQATT, CDR2 SNEGSKA (reference sequence). The CDR3 sequence: CSAPQGHLHF. The DNA of the CDR3 is TGCAGTGCTCCCCAGGGTCACCTCCACTTT.

The rearrangement uses TRBV6-1 and TRBJ1-5; 7 bases align to TRBD1. The junction had 12 bases not matched to a gene; V was cut back by 3 bases and J by 4 bases. The germline gives CDR1 MNHNS, CDR2 SASEGT. This CDR3 is built from 17 residues. The CDR3 spells CASSDPTYRGDNQPQHF. The CDR3 bases are TGTGCCAGCAGTGACCCCACCTACAGGGGAGATAATCAGCCCCAGCATTTT.

The table lists this clone with a few counts. The rearrangement links TRBV6-5 to TRBJ1-2; D unclear. The CDR3 extends over 15 amino acids. Trimming removed 2 bases from V and 2 bases from J, with 12 bases in between. Germline values: CDR1 MNHEY, CDR2 SVGAGI. This CDR3 reads CASSYVADSNYGYTF. Written as DNA, the CDR3 is TGTGCCAGCAGTTACGTAGCCGATAGCAACTATGGCTACACCTTC.

The rearrangement links TRBV7-2 to TRBJ1-2, with 7 bases that match TRBD1. The CDR3 is 16 amino acids. Germline V gene sequence: CDR1 SGHTA, CDR2 FQGNSA. The J segment lost 0 bases and the V segment lost 5 bases, leaving 9 bases of the junction unmatched. The CDR3 DNA reads TGTGCCAGCAGCGGCCGGGACAGCAAATCTAACTATGGCTACACCTTC. It yields the protein CASSGRDSKSNYGYTF.

V is TRBV12-5 and J is TRBJ2-2; D perhaps matches TRBD1 (6 bases). Germline V gene sequence: CDR1 LGHNT, CDR2 FRNRAP. The CDR3 contains 12 residues. V gave up 9 bases and J gave up 5 bases, with 10 bases separating them. The CDR3 here is CASRGPTGELFF. DNA for the CDR3: TGTGCTAGCAGGGGCCCTACCGGGGAGCTGTTTTTT.

The V gene is TRBV5-5, the J gene TRBJ1-5; the match to TRBD1 covers 10 bases. Trimming at V came to 0 bases and at J to 4 bases, leaving 16 bases not matched to a gene. The V gene's germline CDR1 is SGHKS and CDR2 YYEKEE (reference sequence). The CDR3 sequence is 20 residues long. The CDR3 coding sequence is TGTGCCAGCAGCTTGGGGGTGACAGGGGGCGAAGTGGTTTGGAATCAGCCCCAGCATTTT. Amino acid sequence: CASSLGVTGGEVVWNQPQHF.

This clone was recorded only once. The chain has TRBV9 and TRBJ1-1; D not resolved. V was shortened by 4 bases and J by 1 base, with 14 bases between the two germline ends. Germline V gene sequence: CDR1 SGDLS, CDR2 YYNGEE. The CDR3 has 15 residues. The CDR3 protein is CASSPSRLPNTEAFF. For the CDR3, the DNA is TGTGCCAGCAGCCCAAGCAGGCTCCCGAACACTGAAGCTTTCTTT.